The sequence of this TCR beta chain was determined in a study of blood T cell repertoires in COVID-19. Study summary: Acute and convalescent COVID-19 specimens originated in the United States, Italy and Spain. PBMCs, B-cell-depleted T cells, or T cells were the source of the cDNA or gDNA that made up the material.

The CDR3 is made up of 13 amino acids. Per germline, CDR1 GTSNPN and CDR2 SVGIG (reference sequence). Trimming took off 0 bases at V and 2 bases at J, with 5 bases between the two ends. The table came from immunoSEQ multiplex PCR; TCRdb's copy has only in-frame clones and leaves some out. This sample carries tens of thousands of clones, 80% to 90% of them seen once, and the ten largest clones take approximately 7.4%. The receptor was derived from a human donor with acute or convalescent COVID-19. The donor label of this sample is uncertain. The sequenced sample consisted of peripheral blood. The chain uses TRBV30 and TRBJ1-5; the D is unclear. The CDR3 nucleotides read TGTGCCTGGAGTGTACAAGGCAATCAGCCCCAGCATTTT. This encodes CAWSVQGNQPQHF.